The 3 T cell receptor beta chains in this list originate from one sample, sequenced in a study of beta chain features in type 1 diabetes. Isolated RNA was reverse transcribed in full, so expressed TCRB transcripts were sequenced. Libraries were prepared by immunoSEQ multiplex PCR; TCRdb keeps only in-frame clonotypes and omits some of them. The sample carries hundreds of thousands of clones, about 14% recorded once. Sequenced input: central memory CD4+ T cells from blood. The receptors shown here come from a man aged 25 to 45 in good health.

This rearrangement joins TRBV19 to TRBJ1-1, with 7 bases fitting TRBD1. V dropped 5 bases and J dropped 3; count of bases not matched to a gene: 9. Germline-derived CDR1 and CDR2 are LNHDA and SQIVND (reference sequence). This CDR3 contains 15 residues. The DNA of the CDR3 is TGTGCCAGTAGTGAGAACAGGGGAGTCGACACTGAAGCTTTCTTT. Its protein product is CASSENRGVDTEAFF. Full variable domain (rest looked up from reference TRBV19 and TRBJ1-1): DGGITQSPKYLFRKEGQNVTLSCEQNLNHDAMYWYRQDPGQGLRLIYYSQIVNDFQKGDIAEGYSVSREKKESFPLTVTSAQKNPTAFYLCASSENRGVDTEAFFGQGTRLTVV.

The chain combines TRBV5-6 with TRBJ2-1; possible D gene TRBD1, 6 bases. The CDR3 is 16 residues long. Germline lookup yields CDR1 SGHDT and CDR2 YYEEEE. Deletions cut 2 bases from V and 10 bases from J, with 22 bases between. The CDR3 nucleotides are TGTGCCAGCAGCTTACCTCGGGACATTATAACAGGGGAGCAGTTCTTC. The encoded protein is CASSLPRDIITGEQFF.

The rearrangement uses TRBV7-7 and TRBJ2-7; 12 nucleotides line up with TRBD2. CDR1 and CDR2 (germline): SSHAT, FNYEAQ (reference sequence). This CDR3 spans 13 amino acids. The CDR3 loop reads CASSFRPSGRVDV. CDR3 coding DNA: TGTGCCAGCAGCTTTAGGCCTAGCGGGAGGGTAGACGTC.